The next 23 T cell receptor beta chains were all read from a single sample in a study of blood T cells in healthy people across ages. The second PCR ran roughly 7 to 12 cycles with a sample-barcoded 5' primer and J-beta primers. TCRdb called the 5' RACE reads again in MiXCR, with one record for every CDR3 protein. The sample gives over 550,000 distinct CDR3 sequences, approximately 30% of which show up once; approximately 14% is in the top ten. Sequencing used blood. The receptors originated from a woman older than 75 in good health.

The chain joins TRBV4-2 to TRBJ2-1; TRBD2 aligns across 7 bases. CDR1 is LGHNA and CDR2 is YNFKEQ in the germline V gene. The CDR3 loop spans 17 amino acids. The junction had 15 bases not matched to a gene; V was cut back by 1 base and J by 9 bases. The CDR3 loop is CASSQVGAASGLVEQFF. DNA of the CDR3: TGTGCCAGCAGCCAAGTGGGAGCGGCTAGCGGCCTCGTTGAGCAGTTCTTC.

This clonotype turned up a few times. The gene calls are TRBV29-1 and TRBJ2-7, with D hard to call. V dropped 7 bases and J dropped 0 bases, with 13 bases sitting between them. This CDR3 spans 13 amino acids. The V gene's germline CDR1 is SQVTM and CDR2 ANQGSEA. The CDR3, as DNA: TGCAGCGCCGGCCTTTGGGGCTCCTACGAGCAGTACTTC. Its protein product is CSAGLWGSYEQYF.

This clonotype was observed a single time. J is TRBJ2-7 and V is TRBV5-1; 7 bases are shared with TRBD2. Trimming took 6 bases from V and 0 from J; bases not matched to a gene: 6. The CDR3 consists of 14 residues. CDR1 and CDR2 (germline): SGHRS, YFSETQ. The CDR3 region has the DNA TGCGCCAGCAAAGAGGGCGGGAGCTCCTACGAGCAGTACTTC. This sequence encodes CASKEGGSSYEQYF.

The chain links TRBV30 to TRBJ1-1; 10 nucleotides agree with TRBD1. Trimming took 3 bases from V and 5 from J; bases not matched to a gene: 6. Germline lookup yields CDR1 GTSNPN and CDR2 SVGIG (reference sequence). The CDR3 is 14 residues long. Here the CDR3 DNA reads TGTGCCTGGAGACTCGGGACAGGGGTTACTGAAGCTTTCTTT. This translates into CAWRLGTGVTEAFF. Combining the CDR3 with reference TRBV30 and TRBJ1-1 gives the whole variable domain SQTIHQWPATLVQPVGSPLSLECTVEGTSNPNLYWYRQAAGRGLQLLFYSVGIGQISSEVPQNLSASRPQDRQFILSSKKLLLSDSGFYLCAWRLGTGVTEAFFGQGTRLTVV.

This clonotype was seen many times. This chain links TRBV6-2 or TRBV6-3 with TRBJ2-5, with D possibly being TRBD2 (5 bases). Germline-derived CDR1 and CDR2 are MNHEY and SVGEGT. V was cut by 6 bases and J by 1 base, with 9 bases left in between. The CDR3 covers 13 residues. CDR3 sequence: CASRGDTQETQYF. CDR3 nucleotide sequence: TGTGCCAGCAGGGGAGACACCCAAGAGACCCAGTACTTC.

With respect to this clonotype: A much larger clone differs from this one at a single base, so this may be a read error. The J gene is TRBJ1-2, the V gene TRBV20-1; TRBD1 matches 9 bases. Unmatched junction bases numbered 11, after V lost 0 bases and J lost 6 bases. The CDR3 extends over 16 amino acids. The germline gives CDR1 DFQATT, CDR2 SNEGSKA (reference sequence). CDR3 sequence (DNA): TGCAGTGCTAGAGACCCTGTTAGGACAGGGGCGGATGGCTACACCTTC. This codes for CSARDPVRTGADGYTF.

On this clonotype itself: A much larger clone differs from this one at a single base, so this may be a read error. This chain joins TRBV30 and TRBJ2-1, with D perhaps assigned TRBD1 or TRBD2 (5 bases each). Germline CDR1 GTSNPN, CDR2 SVGIG (reference sequence). The CDR3 loop spans 14 amino acids. V was clipped by 3 bases and J by 4 bases, with 13 bases between them. CDR3 DNA: TGTGCCTGGAGGGAGGACACGTTGTACAATGAGCAGTTCTTC. Translated: CAWREDTLYNEQFF.

This clonotype showed up just a few times. Being one base from a much bigger clone, this may be a read error. The chain joins TRBV20-1 to TRBJ2-1; TRBD2 agrees at 12 bases. The DNA end is a closer match to TRBJ2-7, so the J assignment may be wrong. CDR1 DFQATT and CDR2 SNEGSKA come from the germline V gene (reference sequence). There are 18 residues in the CDR3. CDR3 sequence (DNA): TGCAGTGCTAGGGGGACTAGCGGGTGGAGTGGTTCCTACAATGAGCAGTACTTC. Protein: CSARGTSGWSGSYNEQYF.

A word on this clonotype: A read error may produce the germline difference seen at one junction end. In DNA form, the CDR3 reads TGTGCCAGCAGCCTCGACAGAGCTGCCTACAATGAGCGGTTCTTC. It specifies CASSLDRAAYNERFF. V and J are TRBV7-2 and TRBJ2-1; a weak D match, TRBD1 (5 bases). The CDR3 spans 15 residues. Germline V CDR1 and CDR2: SGHTA, FQGNSA.

Many counts were recorded for this clonotype. V gene TRBV5-1 combines with J gene TRBJ2-7; D gene uncertain. Germline lookup yields CDR1 SGHRS and CDR2 YFSETQ. Between the trimmed V and J ends, which lost 0 bases and 5 bases, there was a span of 15 bases. There are 15 residues in the CDR3. CDR3: CASSLGRPGPDEQYF. DNA of the CDR3: TGCGCCAGCAGCTTGGGTCGGCCAGGTCCGGACGAGCAGTACTTC.

At least ten counts were recorded for this clonotype. The chain joins TRBV5-1 to TRBJ2-7; tentative D call: TRBD2 (6 bases). The CDR3 consists of 15 residues. The V end lost 4 bases, the J end lost 2 bases, and 16 bases lay between the germline ends. Germline V gene lookup returns CDR1 SGHRS and CDR2 YFSETQ. CDR3 sequence (DNA): TGCGCCAGCAGCGCGGGGACGCGGGATACCTACGAGCAGTACTTC. This encodes CASSAGTRDTYEQYF.

Details on this clonotype: A read error may explain this, as a much larger clone is one base away. The chain employs TRBV7-2 and TRBJ2-5, with TRBD2 matching 7 bases. The CDR3 contains 13 residues. Germline V gene sequence: CDR1 SGHTA, CDR2 FQGNSA. V shed 6 bases and J 9 bases; nucleotides not matched to a gene: 10. The CDR3 loop is CASSSRGREAQYF. In DNA, the CDR3 is TGTGCCAGCAGTTCCCGGGGACGGGAGGCCCAGTACTTC.

This clonotype was seen ten or more times. A junction boundary mismatches the germline segment, possibly from a read error. This chain uses TRBV7-3 with TRBJ2-1; D could derive from TRBD1 or TRBD2 (5 bases each). This CDR3 has 15 residues. Germline assignment: CDR1 SGHTA and CDR2 FQGTGA. CDR3 region: CASSLGTSSYNEQFF. CDR3 bases: TGCGCCAGCAGCCTGGGGACCTCCTCCTACAATGAGCAGTTCTTC.

The CDR3 DNA is TGTGCCAGCAGTTTATCGGGGGCGATCACCGGGGAGCTGTTTTTT. This encodes CASSLSGAITGELFF. This chain uses TRBV12-3 or TRBV12-4 with TRBJ2-2; D possibly uses TRBD1 or TRBD2 (6 bases each). Trimming removed 2 bases from V and 4 bases from J, with 11 bases in between. CDR3 length: 15 residues.

This chain uses TRBV7-8 with TRBJ1-1; D gene uncertain. Germline V gene sequence: CDR1 SGHVS, CDR2 FQNEAQ. Trimming pared 5 bases from V and 8 bases from J, leaving 9 bases between. The length of the CDR3 is 11 residues. CDR3 amino acids: CASSAHSEAFF. For the CDR3, the DNA is TGTGCCAGCAGCGCCCACTCCGAAGCTTTCTTT.

This clonotype was recorded many times. The rearrangement joins TRBV11-2 to TRBJ2-1; D is perhaps TRBD2 (5 bases). CDR1 SGHAT and CDR2 FQNNGV come from the germline V gene. The CDR3 totals 12 residues. Between the trimmed V and J ends, which lost 4 bases and 8 bases, there was a span of 9 bases. CDR3 in amino acids: CASSSEADEQFF. The CDR3 DNA sequence: TGTGCCAGCAGCTCCGAAGCGGATGAGCAGTTCTTC.

This clonotype was found many times. The rearrangement links TRBV24-1 to TRBJ2-7; possible D gene TRBD1, 5 bases. The V gene lost 5 bases and the J gene lost 5 bases, with 12 bases spanning the gap. Germline lookup yields CDR1 KGHDR and CDR2 SFDVKD. This CDR3 contains 13 residues. CDR3 residues: CATSVAGRNEQYF. The CDR3 region has the DNA TGTGCCACCAGTGTCGCAGGGCGAAACGAGCAGTACTTC.

About this clonotype itself: At one end, the junction sequence differs from germline, possibly due to a read error. The gene calls are TRBV29-1 and TRBJ2-7; either TRBD1 or TRBD2 may fit D (5 bases each). This CDR3 contains 12 residues. The germline V gene has CDR1 SQVTM and CDR2 ANQGSEA. The CDR3 spells CSVRGRGYERYF. CDR3 DNA sequence: TGCAGCGTTAGGGGACGGGGCTACGAGCGGTACTTC.

The table lists this clonotype with a few counts. The chain recombines TRBV7-9 with TRBJ1-4, with 7 bases matching TRBD1. Germline values: CDR1 SEHNR, CDR2 FQNEAQ (reference sequence). The CDR3 loop spans 16 amino acids. The ends lost 2 bases at V and 6 bases at J; junction bases unmatched: 9. CDR3 in DNA: TGTGCCAGCAGCTTACCTCTGACAGGGAGGGATGAAAAACTGTTTTTT. It codes for CASSLPLTGRDEKLFF.

This clonotype was observed at least ten times. The CDR3 is CASSLWGQVVGDTQYF. DNA of the CDR3: TGCGCCAGCAGCTTGTGGGGACAGGTCGTGGGAGATACGCAGTATTTT. The chain recombines TRBV5-1 with TRBJ2-3, with 8 positions matching TRBD1. The CDR3 loop spans 16 amino acids. Germline V gene data show CDR1 as SGHRS and CDR2 as YFSETQ. The trim removed 1 base at V and 5 bases at J, leaving 9 bases unmatched.

This clonotype was counted a few times. A much bigger clone sits one base away, suggesting this may be a read error. The chain recombines TRBV7-9 with TRBJ1-6; D not certain. The V gene's germline CDR1 is SEHNR and CDR2 FQNEAQ (reference sequence). CDR3 length: 13 amino acids. The chain's CDR3 is CASSLGRESPPHF. Here the CDR3 DNA reads TGTGCCAGCAGCTTAGGGAGGGAGTCACCCCCCCACTTT.

This chain links TRBV5-1 with TRBJ2-1; weak D call: TRBD2 (6 bases). V lost 0 bases and J lost 6, with 13 bases in between. CDR3 length equals 15 residues. In germline, CDR1 is SGHRS, CDR2 YFSETQ. CDR3 DNA sequence: TGCGCCAGCAGCTTGGGGGGGACTGGGGTCAATGAGCAGTTCTTC. It is translated as CASSLGGTGVNEQFF.

This clonotype was recorded many times. This chain links TRBV20-1 with TRBJ1-4; D gene unclear. The CDR3 consists of 15 residues. Trimming removed 2 bases from V and 0 bases from J, with 10 bases in between. Germline CDR1 reads DFQATT; CDR2 reads SNEGSKA (reference sequence). The CDR3 spells CSARSHFATNEKLFF. The CDR3, as DNA: TGCAGTGCTAGATCCCATTTTGCAACTAATGAAAAACTGTTTTTT.